Here is one TCR beta chain with its context. Its antigen is unidentified. TCRdb's copy holds only in-frame clones and misses some; the assay was immunoSEQ multiplex PCR. The sample includes under 200,000 clones, about 87% seen only once; the top ten take less than 3%. Germline loops: CDR1 SEHNR, CDR2 FQNEAQ (reference sequence). This CDR3 region has 15 residues. With V trimmed by 1 base and J by 7 bases, 10 bases remained unmatched. The data are from a study of T cell responses to AZD1222 COVID-19 vaccine. Broader study findings: The peak T cell response came first, and repertoires were sampled only after it. Donors were chiefly white British, with a greater number of females, and clonal diversity was perhaps underestimated.

V and J are TRBV7-9 and TRBJ2-7, with 7 bases aligning to TRBD1. This clonotype was obtained from an adult in good health. The sequenced sample was peripheral blood, obtained on day 0 of MenACWY control vaccination. CDR3 in DNA: TGTGCCAGCAGCTTAGGAGGCAGGGGGTTTGAAGAGCAGTACTTC. It yields the protein CASSLGGRGFEEQYF.